This TCR beta chain was identified during a study of T-cell reconstitution after alpha-beta-depleted transplantation in children. Preparation of the TCRbeta library was carried out with unique molecular identifiers. TCRdb ran MiXCR on the PCR reads and lists one entry per CDR3 protein. The sample shows hundreds of thousands of distinct CDR3 sequences, 15% to 20% of them seen only once. Unmatched junction bases numbered 9, after V lost 6 bases and J lost 7 bases. Germline CDR1 is MNHEY and CDR2 is SVGAGI. The CDR3 has 14 amino acids. This sequence originates from a boy younger than two who had a stem cell transplant for Wiskott-Aldrich syndrome, so the T cells may come from the graft donor. The chain recombines TRBV6-5 with TRBJ2-5; TRBD1 agrees at 9 bases. The sample consisted of PBMCs, mostly from graft donor cells, taken 360 days after TCRalphabeta/CD19-depleted stem cell transplant. For the CDR3, the DNA is TGTGCCAGCAGGCTGGGACAGGGTTATGCGACCCAGTACTTC. Its translation is CASRLGQGYATQYF.